What follows is one T cell receptor beta chain and its context. This entry is derived from a study of shared clonotypes between healthy human individuals. The method was immunoSEQ multiplex PCR; TCRdb's version includes in-frame clones alone and lacks a portion of them. The table has around 500,000 clones, almost 80% seen once. The sequenced sample was PBMCs. This clonotype was sampled from a woman aged 35 to 49 in good health. Some clones in this sample may be carry-over from other donors' samples.

This CDR3 is CASSLMAVSSYEQYF. The CDR3 DNA reads TGTGCCAGCAGTTTAATGGCAGTGAGCTCCTACGAGCAGTACTTC. The chain is built from TRBV28 and TRBJ2-5; D gene unclear. The DNA end is more similar to TRBJ2-7, so the J call may be wrong. CDR1 and CDR2 from the germline V gene are MDHEN and SYDVKM. The CDR3 spans 15 residues.